This entry lists 9 T cell receptor beta chains sequenced from one sample in a study of tumor-infiltrating lymphocytes in primary liver carcinoma. Unsorted whole blood yielded blood RNA, and germline DNA was extracted as well. Synthesis of TCR beta cDNA was carried out from around 540 ng total RNA with a constant-region primer. Three nested multiplex PCR rounds, a slightly modified ARM-PCR method, built the TCR beta libraries. The two initial PCR rounds, ten to eleven cycles each, used TRBV1-TRBV30 forward and C-beta reverse primers. TCRdb passed the multiplex PCR reads through MiXCR, listing each CDR3 protein once. Here the sample spans 330,000 or so distinct CDR3 sequences, less than 70% being singletons. Specimen: peripheral blood. These receptors were obtained from a man aged 40-49 years with primary liver carcinoma and hepatitis B virus infection.

The chain is built from TRBV10-3 and TRBJ2-1; tentative D call: TRBD1 (6 bases). Trimming took off 10 bases at V and 5 bases at J, with 12 bases between the two ends. Per the germline V gene, CDR1 is ENHRY and CDR2 is SYGVKD. This CDR3 comprises 12 residues. The DNA for the CDR3 is TGTGCCACCAACTCAGGGGACAATGAGCAGTTCTTC. Amino acid sequence: CATNSGDNEQFF.

This clonotype was seen many times. The CDR3 DNA follows: TGCGCCAGCAGCCAAGATCTGCGGTTCAATGAGCAGTTCTTC. The encoded protein is CASSQDLRFNEQFF. V is TRBV4-3 and J is TRBJ2-1, with D hard to call. Between the trimmed V and J ends, which lost 0 bases and 6 bases, there was a span of 9 bases. CDR3 length: 14 residues. CDR1 is LGHNA, CDR2 YSLEER, per germline.

Concerning this clonotype: At one of its ends the junction is not consistent with the germline gene, which may arise from a read error. The V call is TRBV11-2, the J call TRBJ1-1; 7 bases match TRBD1. This CDR3 is built from 16 residues. Germline V CDR1 and CDR2: SGHAT, FQNNGV. CDR3 in amino acids: CASTPSRGLVNTETFF. The CDR3 DNA reads as TGTGCCAGCACCCCATCCAGGGGGTTAGTGAACACTGAAACTTTCTTT.

This clonotype occurred once. The conserved closing phenylalanine or tryptophan is absent in this CDR3, likely reflecting a read error. This chain links TRBV6-1 with TRBJ2-7; D gene uncertain. V gave up 4 bases and J gave up 4 bases, with 8 bases separating them. The length of the CDR3 is 12 residues. In germline, CDR1 is MNHNS, CDR2 SASEGT. The CDR3 DNA is TGTGCCAGCAGTGGTGGCGTTTACGAGCAGTACATC. Protein sequence: CASSGGVYEQYI.

Remarks on this clonotype: Compared with germline, one end of the junction differs, possibly owing to a read error. The chain couples TRBV4-2 to TRBJ1-2; 7 bases map to TRBD1. The CDR3 is 12 amino acids. Germline V gene data show CDR1 as LGHNA and CDR2 as YNFKEQ. This CDR3 is CASGGNRGGYTF. The CDR3 bases are TGCGCCAGCGGCGGGAACAGGGGTGGCTACACCTTC.

There are many counts of this clonotype. V is TRBV11-2 and J is TRBJ2-1; possibly TRBD2 for D (5 bases). There are 16 residues in the CDR3. With 7 bases removed from V and 1 base from J, the gap between germline ends came to 17 bases. The germline V gene has CDR1 SGHAT and CDR2 FQNNGV. The CDR3 DNA sequence: TGTGCCAGCATTAGTCGGGATCCCGAATCCTACAATGAGCAGTTCTTC. It yields the protein CASISRDPESYNEQFF.

Concerning this clonotype: The junction and the germline gene differ at one end; a read error may be behind it. The V gene is TRBV11-1, the J gene TRBJ2-1; D remains ambiguous. CDR3 length: 12 residues. Germline values: CDR1 SGHAT, CDR2 FQDESV (reference sequence). CDR3: CASILRMNEQSF. The DNA of the CDR3 is TGTGCCAGCATCTTGCGGATGAATGAGCAGTCCTTC. Supplemented by reference TRBV11-1 and TRBJ2-1, the full variable domain reads EAEVAQSPRYKITEKSQAVAFWCDPISGHATLYWYRQILGQGPELLVQFQDESVVDDSQLPKDRFSAERLKGVDSTLKIQPAELGDSAMYLCASILRMNEQSFGPGTRLTVL.

With respect to this clonotype: Just one base apart from a much larger clone, this may be a read error. V and J are TRBV29-1 and TRBJ1-2, with D possibly being TRBD1 (5 bases). The CDR3 runs 14 residues. Looked up from germline, CDR1 is SQVTM and CDR2 is ANQGSEA. The CDR3 sequence is CSFEEGVGGYGYTF. The CDR3 bases are TGCAGCTTTGAAGAAGGGGTTGGGGGCTATGGCTACACCTTC.

To note about this clonotype: Relative to the germline gene, one junction end is altered; a read error may explain this. V gene TRBV6-6 combines with J gene TRBJ2-7; D may be TRBD1 (5 bases). Looked up from germline, CDR1 is MNHNY and CDR2 is SVGAGI (reference sequence). The CDR3 extends over 12 amino acids. CDR3 coding DNA: TGTGCCACCCGGGCAGGGCCCTACGAGCGGTACTTC. Translating gives CATRAGPYERYF.